This TCR beta chain was retrieved from a study of early T cells in non-severe SARS-CoV-2 infection. Study-wide results and limits: Private and CD4 specificities were missed by VDJdb matching, which favored anti-spike CD8 responses.

MiXCR was run by TCRdb on the 5' RACE reads, yielding one entry per CDR3 protein. The sample shows 50,000 to 65,000 distinct CDR3 sequences, roughly 18% of them seen only once. CDR1 and CDR2 (germline): LNHNV, YYDKDF (reference sequence). V gave up 2 bases and J gave up 5 bases; unmatched junction bases: 11. This CDR3 spans 17 amino acids. Points on this clonotype: Its antigen remains unknown.

The sequence came from an adult who was a healthcare worker with PCR-confirmed SARS-CoV-2 infection or an uninfected control (not recorded which). The V gene is TRBV15, the J gene TRBJ2-5; TRBD2 agrees at 10 bases. Sequencing was performed on whole blood, taken at baseline. The CDR3 nucleotides read TGTGCCACCAGCAGACCAGCCCTAGCGGGAGTGGCGGAGACCCAGTACTTC. Translation: CATSRPALAGVAETQYF.